This T cell receptor beta chain emerged from a study of identical twins. Study results and caveats: Out-of-frame alpha sequences common to twins were enriched for low generation probability.

The germline V gene encodes CDR1 SNHLY and CDR2 FYNNEI. V was shortened by 6 bases and J by 2 bases, with 11 bases between the two germline ends. The CDR3 contains 13 residues. TCRdb ran MiXCR on the 5' RACE reads and lists one entry per CDR3 protein. The data contain 420,000 or so distinct CDR3 sequences, around 20% of them singletons. This clonotype occurred a few times. What it recognizes is unknown. J is TRBJ2-7 and V is TRBV2; weak D call: TRBD1 (6 bases). The sequence was obtained from a man over 45 in good health. The sample was naive T cells sorted from blood. The CDR3 loop reads CASRNRATYEQYF. The CDR3 DNA is TGTGCCAGCAGAAACAGGGCGACCTACGAGCAGTACTTC.